These T cell receptor beta chains were read from a single sample in a study of T cell responses to AZD1222 COVID-19 vaccine. The repertoire was sequenced with immunoSEQ multiplex PCR; TCRdb's copy has only in-frame clones and lacks some. The top ten hold 15% to 20% of the sample, which has some 100,000 clones, about 88% seen once. This material consisted of peripheral blood, taken on day 0 of AZD1222 vaccination. The receptors derive from an adult in good health. Each CDR3 is given with its conserved first and last residue. The D gene is left open where the match is weak. Only part of the rows carry a size: once, few, many, or a class if the clone is expanded.

CDR3 protein: CASSYEIGQGADTEAFF
CDR3 DNA: TGTGCCAGCAGTTACGAAATCGGGCAGGGGGCGGACACTGAAGCTTTCTTT
J gene: TRBJ1-1
clone size: .
V gene: TRBV6-2/TRBV6-3
D gene: TRBD1

CDR3 protein: CASHERVGDQPQHF
CDR3 DNA: TGTGCCAGCCACGAAAGGGTCGGGGATCAGCCCCAGCATTTT
J gene: TRBJ1-5
clone size: .
V gene: TRBV6-5
D gene: .

CDR3 protein: CASTRRRGSNSPLHF
CDR3 DNA: TGTGCCAGCACCCGTCGGAGGGGCTCCAATTCACCCCTCCACTTT
J gene: TRBJ1-6
clone size: few
V gene: TRBV11-2
D gene: .

CDR3 protein: CASSKSTQGREQYF
CDR3 DNA: TGTGCCAGCAGCAAAAGTACTCAGGGGCGCGAGCAGTACTTC
J gene: TRBJ2-7
clone size: .
V gene: TRBV9
D gene: .

CDR3 protein: CASSLLRGPYSYEQYF
CDR3 DNA: TGTGCCAGCAGCTTGCTACGAGGGCCGTACTCCTACGAGCAGTACTTC
J gene: TRBJ2-7
clone size: .
V gene: TRBV12-1
D gene: .

CDR3 protein: CASSPQGTNTEAFF
CDR3 DNA: TGTGCCAGCTCACCACAGGGGACGAACACTGAAGCTTTCTTT
J gene: TRBJ1-1
clone size: .
V gene: TRBV18
D gene: .

CDR3 protein: CASSPGTGPYQPQHF
CDR3 DNA: TGTGCCAGCTCACCGGGGACAGGACCGTATCAGCCCCAGCATTTT
J gene: TRBJ1-5
clone size: .
V gene: TRBV18
D gene: TRBD1

CDR3 protein: CASSDRGPINEKLFF
CDR3 DNA: TGTGCCAGCAGCGACAGGGGGCCGATTAATGAAAAACTGTTTTTT
J gene: TRBJ1-4
clone size: .
V gene: TRBV19
D gene: TRBD1

CDR3 protein: CASSSGQGQTQYF
CDR3 DNA: TGTGCCAGCAGTAGCGGACAGGGTCAGACCCAGTACTTC
J gene: TRBJ2-5
clone size: .
V gene: TRBV12-3/TRBV12-4
D gene: TRBD1

CDR3 protein: CAWRGSGGKETQYF
CDR3 DNA: TGTGCCTGGAGGGGGTCAGGGGGAAAAGAGACCCAGTACTTC
J gene: TRBJ2-5
clone size: .
V gene: TRBV30
D gene: TRBD1

CDR3 protein: CASSLWAENTGELFF
CDR3 DNA: TGTGCCAGCAGCTTGTGGGCAGAGAACACCGGGGAGCTGTTTTTT
J gene: TRBJ2-2
clone size: .
V gene: TRBV5-8
D gene: .